The 18 T cell receptor beta chains reported below all come from one sample, sequenced in a study of T cell responses to AZD1222 COVID-19 vaccine. Sequencing was performed with immunoSEQ multiplex PCR; in TCRdb, only in-frame clones are kept and a portion is missing. This table holds about 110,000 clones, 87% found once. The specimen comprised peripheral blood, sampled on day 0 of AZD1222 vaccination. The source is an adult in good health.

The chain recombines TRBV4-3 with TRBJ2-7; 9 bases line up with TRBD1. The CDR3 contains 15 residues. Germline V gives CDR1 LGHNA, CDR2 YSLEER. After removal of 6 bases from V and 1 base from J, the junction contained 7 bases not matched to a gene. Here the CDR3 reads CASRQDRGDSYEQYF. CDR3 nucleotides: TGCGCCAGCAGACAGGACAGGGGTGATTCCTACGAGCAGTACTTC.

V and J are TRBV4-2 and TRBJ1-4; D unclear. Germline-derived CDR1 and CDR2 are LGHNA and YNFKEQ. CDR3 size: 14 residues. The V gene lost 2 bases and the J gene lost 8 bases, with 12 bases spanning the gap. In nucleotides, the CDR3 is TGTGCCAGCAGCCAAAACAAGGGTGGCGAAAAACTGTTTTTT. Translation gives CASSQNKGGEKLFF.

The gene calls are TRBV28 and TRBJ2-3; D is uncertain. CDR3 length: 17 amino acids. The germline V gene encodes CDR1 MDHEN and CDR2 SYDVKM. Trimming removed 4 bases from V and 0 bases from J, with 17 bases in between. The DNA of the CDR3 is TGTGCCAGCAGTTCGTTAGCTTGGCCCTCTAGCACAGATACGCAGTATTTT. Protein sequence: CASSSLAWPSSTDTQYF.

This clone was seen only a few times. This rearrangement joins TRBV7-2 to TRBJ1-2, with 7 bases matching TRBD1. Unmatched junction bases numbered 2, after V lost 5 bases and J lost 2 bases. Germline V gene sequence: CDR1 SGHTA, CDR2 FQGNSA. The CDR3 consists of 13 residues. Here the CDR3 reads CASSPDRNYGYTF. The CDR3 region has the DNA TGTGCCAGCAGCCCGGACAGGAACTATGGCTACACCTTC.

This chain links TRBV19 with TRBJ1-1; TRBD1 might be the D (5 bases). The CDR3 runs 16 residues. The V end was cut by 3 bases, the J end by 6 bases, with 20 bases between. Germline CDR1 LNHDA, CDR2 SQIVND (reference sequence). CDR3 sequence reads: CASSMSQGKERPEAFF. The CDR3 nucleotides read TGTGCCAGTAGTATGAGCCAGGGTAAGGAGAGACCTGAAGCTTTCTTT.

This clone has a single count. The chain recombines TRBV2 with TRBJ2-7; 10 bases match TRBD2. The CDR3 has 17 amino acids. The V segment lost 5 bases and the J segment 1 base; nucleotides outside the gene matches: 11. Looked up from germline, CDR1 is SNHLY and CDR2 is FYNNEI. The CDR3 DNA reads TGTGCCAGCAGTAGGGCAGCGGGAGGGCCCTCATCCTACGAGCAGTACTTC. Translating it yields CASSRAAGGPSSYEQYF.

Of note for this clone: Other DNA sequences of this sample code for an identical CDR3. J is TRBJ1-1 and V is TRBV5-1; TRBD1 is a possible D gene (5 bases). Trimming pared 2 bases from V and 4 bases from J, leaving 12 bases between. Germline values: CDR1 SGHRS, CDR2 YFSETQ. The CDR3 covers 14 residues. As DNA, the CDR3 is TGCGCCAGCAGCTTAGGTTCGGGGGGCACTGAAGCTTTCTTT. The encoded protein is CASSLGSGGTEAFF.

For the CDR3, the DNA is TGCGCCAGCAGCCTCCGGGCTGCCGGCTACAATGAGCAGTTCTTC. Protein: CASSLRAAGYNEQFF. The V and J genes are TRBV5-1 and TRBJ2-1; unclear D gene. The CDR3 consists of 15 residues. The ends were cut back, 4 bases at V and 3 bases at J, with 14 bases in the middle. The germline V gene has CDR1 SGHRS and CDR2 YFSETQ.

This clone was picked up a small number of times. The chain recombines TRBV28 with TRBJ1-2, with a tentative D call TRBD1 (6 bases). The CDR3 is 14 amino acids. CDR1 and CDR2 (germline): MDHEN, SYDVKM. V gave up 6 bases and J gave up 6 bases, with 17 bases separating them. This chain's CDR3 is CASSSPGTWNGYTF. CDR3 in DNA: TGTGCCAGCAGCTCCCCCGGGACATGGAATGGCTACACCTTC.

The genes are TRBV30 and TRBJ2-4; D remains ambiguous. Trimming removed 0 bases from V and 8 bases from J, with 5 bases in between. Germline values: CDR1 GTSNPN, CDR2 SVGIG (reference sequence). The CDR3 sequence is 11 residues long. As DNA, the CDR3 is TGTGCCTGGAGTGTATTCGACATTCAGTACTTC. It encodes CAWSVFDIQYF.

The chain employs TRBV5-1 and TRBJ2-1; the D gene is possibly TRBD1 (5 bases). There are 15 residues in the CDR3. Trimming cost V 6 bases and J 9 bases, with 22 bases left between them. Per the germline V gene, CDR1 is SGHRS and CDR2 is YFSETQ. CDR3 DNA sequence: TGCGCCAGCAACCTAAGGGGTAAAGATGGAGTTGAGCAGTTCTTC. It translates to CASNLRGKDGVEQFF.

The chain uses TRBV10-3 and TRBJ2-5; 10 positions match TRBD2. V was pared by 10 bases and J by 9 bases, with 14 bases of the junction left unmatched. This CDR3 has 14 amino acids. Germline loops: CDR1 ENHRY, CDR2 SYGVKD. The CDR3 reads CATKELAGDEAQYF. Written as DNA, the CDR3 is TGTGCCACAAAAGAGCTAGCGGGGGATGAGGCCCAGTACTTC.

This sequence joins TRBV7-9 and TRBJ2-3, with unresolved D. V was clipped by 3 bases and J by 2 bases, with 3 bases between them. Germline lookup yields CDR1 SEHNR and CDR2 FQNEAQ (reference sequence). CDR3 size: 12 residues. Written as DNA, the CDR3 is TGTGCCAGCAGCTTCGACACAGATACGCAGTATTTT. Translation gives CASSFDTDTQYF.

The rearrangement links TRBV6-2 or TRBV6-3 to TRBJ2-3; D is perhaps TRBD1 (6 bases). Trimming cost V 5 bases and J 7 bases, with 7 bases left between them. The CDR3 has 11 amino acids. Germline CDR1 MNHEY, CDR2 SVGEGT. Here the CDR3 DNA reads TGTGCCAGCAGTACAGGGTATACGCAGTATTTT. Translation gives CASSTGYTQYF.

The chain links TRBV3-1 (or the pseudogene TRBV3-2) to TRBJ1-4, with a weak D call TRBD1 (6 bases). Germline CDR1 is LGHDT and CDR2 is YNNKEL (reference sequence). The V and J ends lost 0 bases and 3 bases respectively, with 11 bases between them. This CDR3 is built from 16 residues. Here the CDR3 reads CASSQDLQGSNEKLFF. The CDR3 nucleotides read TGTGCCAGCAGCCAAGATCTCCAGGGGTCTAATGAAAAACTGTTTTTT.

This chain links TRBV7-8 with TRBJ2-7; 10 nucleotides agree with TRBD2. The ends lost 2 bases at V and 2 bases at J; junction bases unmatched: 6. Germline lookup yields CDR1 SGHVS and CDR2 FQNEAQ. This CDR3 is built from 16 residues. The CDR3 sequence: CASSLLAGVGAYEQYF. In DNA form, the CDR3 reads TGTGCCAGCAGCTTACTAGCGGGAGTGGGGGCCTACGAGCAGTACTTC.

V usage is TRBV19 and J usage is TRBJ2-7; D perhaps matches TRBD1 (5 bases). The CDR3 loop spans 14 amino acids. The germline CDR1 and CDR2 sequences are LNHDA and SQIVND (reference sequence). The germline V and J ends were trimmed by 5 bases and 2 bases, with 13 bases remaining between them. The CDR3 DNA is TGTGCCAGTAGTCCACAACAGGCTACCTACGAGCAGTACTTC. This codes for CASSPQQATYEQYF.

This chain links TRBV6-5 with TRBJ2-3; 7 nucleotides align to TRBD1. This CDR3 is built from 14 residues. The germline gives CDR1 MNHEY, CDR2 SVGAGI. Unmatched junction bases numbered 5, after V lost 6 bases and J lost 2 bases. The CDR3 here is CASRQGTYTDTQYF. The CDR3 nucleotides read TGTGCCAGCAGACAGGGGACCTACACAGATACGCAGTATTTT.